These 15 T cell receptor beta chains were sequenced from one sample in a study of blood T cells in healthy people across ages. Primed by a sample-barcoded 5' primer and a J-beta primer mix, a second PCR proceeded for about 7 to 11 cycles. TCRdb fed the 5' RACE reads into MiXCR, producing one record per CDR3 protein. Of hundreds of thousands of distinct CDR3 sequences in the sample, around 24% are singletons; the top ten hold 8.5% to 9.5%. Separately, the same data were catalogued under a study of T cells of mothers and their children.

The sample comprised blood. Receptors originate from a boy younger than 18 in good health.

This clonotype was seen ten or more times. The chain couples TRBV6-5 to TRBJ1-5; perhaps TRBD1 as D (6 bases). The CDR3 has 14 residues. V shed 6 bases and J shed 3 bases, with 12 bases lying between them. Germline assignment: CDR1 MNHEY and CDR2 SVGAGI. CDR3 nucleotide sequence: TGTGCCAGCAGCTCTAACAGGGTCAATCAGCCCCAGCATTTT. Its protein is CASSSNRVNQPQHF.

There are a few counts of this clonotype. The chain combines TRBV20-1 with TRBJ2-5; 9 bases are a match to TRBD1. This CDR3 region has 14 residues. Trimming cost V 1 base and J 5 bases; bases outside gene matches: 5. Germline assignment: CDR1 DFQATT and CDR2 SNEGSKA (reference sequence). This chain's CDR3 is CSARGGTGKETQYF. The CDR3 DNA is TGCAGTGCTAGAGGCGGGACAGGGAAGGAGACCCAGTACTTC.

The rearrangement uses TRBV20-1 and TRBJ1-5; maybe TRBD1 (6 bases). The germline V and J ends were trimmed by 5 bases and 0 bases, with 17 bases remaining between them. Germline assignment: CDR1 DFQATT and CDR2 SNEGSKA (reference sequence). The CDR3 extends over 16 amino acids. The DNA of the CDR3 is TGCAGTGCTGAGACCGAAAGGACAGCTAGCAATCAGCCCCAGCATTTT. Translating it yields CSAETERTASNQPQHF.

This clonotype was seen more than once but under ten times. The chain couples TRBV20-1 to TRBJ2-5; 7 bases agree with TRBD1. CDR3 size: 12 residues. Per germline, CDR1 DFQATT and CDR2 SNEGSKA (reference sequence). Trimming removed 4 bases from V and 4 bases from J; junction bases left unmatched: 3. In nucleotides, the CDR3 is TGCAGTGCTACGACAGGGCGAGAGACCCAGTACTTC. Protein product: CSATTGRETQYF.

V usage is TRBV12-3 or TRBV12-4 and J usage is TRBJ1-5; D might be TRBD1 (5 bases). Deletions cut 1 base from V and 3 bases from J, with 7 bases between. This CDR3 spans 14 amino acids. DNA for the CDR3: TGTGCCAGCAGTTTAGGACAGAACAATCAGCCCCAGCATTTT. This encodes CASSLGQNNQPQHF.

V and J are TRBV7-2 and TRBJ1-1; D is ambiguous. CDR3 length: 13 residues. V was clipped by 4 bases and J by 12 bases, with 18 bases between them. The V gene's germline CDR1 is SGHTA and CDR2 FQGNSA. DNA of the CDR3: TGTGCCAGCAGCTCCCAGACGCTCCCCGGGCCTTTCTTT. Amino acid sequence: CASSSQTLPGPFF.

J is TRBJ2-1 and V is TRBV28, with a tentative D call TRBD1 (6 bases). CDR3 length equals 14 residues. The V and J ends lost 7 bases and 6 bases respectively, with 16 bases between them. CDR1 is MDHEN and CDR2 is SYDVKM in the germline V gene. The CDR3 region has the DNA TGTGCCAGCAAGCAGGGACATGTTATCAATGAGCAGTTCTTC. It specifies CASKQGHVINEQFF.

This clonotype was counted only a few times. This sequence joins TRBV7-2 and TRBJ2-5; 14 nucleotides align to TRBD2. The CDR3 spans 13 residues. With V trimmed by 6 bases and J by 11 bases, 5 bases remained unmatched. CDR1 and CDR2 (germline): SGHTA, FQGNSA. As DNA, the CDR3 is TGTGCCAGCAGATCGACTAGCGGGGGGGATCAGTACTTC. It codes for CASRSTSGGDQYF.

V is TRBV4-2 and J is TRBJ1-5; D is unresolved. Germline assignment: CDR1 LGHNA and CDR2 YNFKEQ. V shed 1 base and J shed 11 bases, with 18 bases lying between them. The CDR3 sequence is 15 residues long. CDR3 sequence reads: CASSQAGTGSVAQHF. CDR3 DNA sequence: TGTGCCAGCAGCCAAGCGGGAACCGGATCTGTCGCCCAGCATTTT.

The chain couples TRBV6-4 to TRBJ2-3; D gene uncertain. This CDR3 spans 14 amino acids. CDR1 and CDR2 from the germline V gene are MRHNA and SNTAGT. V was cut by 2 bases and J by 2 bases, with 8 bases left in between. The CDR3 loop reads CASSDGGYTDTQYF. The CDR3 coding sequence is TGTGCCAGCAGTGACGGCGGTTACACAGATACGCAGTATTTT.

This clonotype was seen repeatedly, ten times or more. The chain combines TRBV18 with TRBJ2-4, with D uncertain. The CDR3 covers 14 residues. Trimming left V 3 bases short and J 7 bases short, with 13 bases between. The germline gives CDR1 KGHSH, CDR2 LQKENI. CDR3 nucleotides: TGTGCCAGCTCACCTACTGACCCCCCCAACATTCAGTACTTC. It translates to CASSPTDPPNIQYF.

This sequence joins TRBV4-3 and TRBJ1-2, with unresolved D. Germline V gene data show CDR1 as LGHNA and CDR2 as YSLEER. The CDR3 extends over 15 amino acids. V gave up 3 bases and J gave up 10 bases, with 21 bases separating them. CDR3 amino acids: CASSHLERAGSAYTF. CDR3 sequence (DNA): TGCGCCAGCAGCCACCTCGAAAGGGCTGGTTCTGCCTACACCTTC.

The chain uses TRBV29-1 and TRBJ2-7, with TRBD2 identical over 8 bases. CDR1 and CDR2 from the germline V gene are SQVTM and ANQGSEA. The CDR3 spans 13 residues. Trimming took 4 bases from V and 4 from J; bases not matched to a gene: 6. The CDR3 DNA reads as TGCAGCGTTGTTCCGGGAGGGTGGTACGAGCAGTACTTC. Encoded protein: CSVVPGGWYEQYF.

The J gene is TRBJ2-1, the V gene TRBV28, with D possibly TRBD1 on 5 matching bases. V was clipped by 5 bases and J by 1 base, with 18 bases between them. Germline V lookup: CDR1 MDHEN, CDR2 SYDVKM. The length of the CDR3 is 17 residues. The CDR3 here is CASSPKIYRTSYNEQFF. CDR3 bases: TGTGCCAGCAGTCCCAAGATCTACAGGACATCCTACAATGAGCAGTTCTTC.

This chain uses TRBV19 with TRBJ1-2; D call uncertain. Germline V gene lookup returns CDR1 LNHDA and CDR2 SQIVND (reference sequence). This CDR3 has 11 residues. The V end lost 9 bases, the J end lost 6 bases, and 11 bases lay between the germline ends. CDR3 region: CASRREDGYTF. In nucleotides, the CDR3 is TGTGCCAGCCGGCGCGAGGATGGCTACACCTTC.